This T cell receptor beta chain was captured in a study of T cell repertoires in cytomegalovirus infection. Study overall: As its CMV epitopes, the study selected recently identified HLA-C-restricted and well-studied HLA-B-restricted targets. The public TCR beta signatures pointed to both CMV infection and matching HLA type. Whole-study results and caveats: Summed frequency of shared TCR beta families picked out CMV carriers who also had the relevant HLA. Dominating the ex vivo response were TCR beta clonotypes that were CMV-specific and HLA-C-restricted.

The CDR3 contains 14 residues. V dropped 5 bases and J dropped 8; count of bases not matched to a gene: 6. CDR1 and CDR2 from the germline V gene are SGHTA and FQGNSA. Using its own MiXCR run on the reads, TCRdb lists one record per CDR3 protein. The sample carries approximately 310,000 distinct CDR3 sequences, 20% to 25% recorded once. Turning to this clonotype: What it binds is not known.

The chain carries TRBV7-2 and TRBJ2-2; TRBD2 matches 9 bases. The sample consisted of cultured PBMCs, taken from culture after CMV antigen stimulation. The sequence was collected from a human donor in good health (CMV status not recorded). Some clones in this sample may be carry-over from other donors' samples. CDR3 amino acids: CASSPHSGRGELFF. The CDR3 DNA reads TGTGCCAGCAGCCCACATAGCGGGAGAGGGGAGCTGTTTTTT.